The 17 T cell receptor beta chains reported below all come from one sample, sequenced in a study of T-cell memory formation after mild COVID-19. TCRdb re-derived calls from the 5' RACE reads in MiXCR, one entry per CDR3 protein. Of fewer than 550,000 distinct CDR3 sequences in the sample, 15% to 20% were seen once. Sequencing input: PBMCs or a T cell subset sorted from them (not recorded which). The receptors stem from an adult woman who had mild COVID-19 (a few samples of this study predate the infection). Cell type and time point are not known.

The J gene is TRBJ2-4, the V gene TRBV5-5; TRBD2 matches at 9 bases. Germline values: CDR1 SGHKS, CDR2 YYEKEE (reference sequence). Germline trimming cut 5 bases from V and 5 bases from J; bases unmatched to any gene: 11. The length of the CDR3 is 16 residues. Here the CDR3 reads CASSPSRAGGENIQYF. The CDR3 DNA reads TGTGCCAGCAGTCCCTCCCGAGCGGGAGGAGAAAACATTCAGTACTTC.

The chain's CDR3 is CASSAIEAFF. In DNA form, the CDR3 reads TGCGCCAGCAGCGCGATTGAAGCTTTCTTT. J is TRBJ1-1 and V is TRBV5-1; D gene uncertain. Germline CDR1 and CDR2: SGHRS and YFSETQ. Trimming shortened V by 4 bases and J by 7 bases, and 5 bases separated the two germline ends. This CDR3 contains 10 residues.

As DNA, the CDR3 is TGTGCCAGCAGCTCCTCTTTACGCGAGCAGTACTTC. Amino acids: CASSSSLREQYF. This chain connects TRBV5-6 to TRBJ2-7; D call uncertain. The V gene lost 3 bases and the J gene lost 6 bases, with 10 bases spanning the gap. Germline CDR1 is SGHDT and CDR2 is YYEEEE. CDR3 length: 12 residues.

The rearrangement links TRBV5-1 to TRBJ2-2; D is possibly TRBD2 (5 bases). The CDR3 length is 12 residues. The V gene lost 9 bases and the J gene lost 5 bases, with 11 bases spanning the gap. Germline assignment: CDR1 SGHRS and CDR2 YFSETQ. CDR3 sequence (DNA): TGCGCCACTAGCAGGTTGACCGGGGAGCTGTTTTTT. Its protein is CATSRLTGELFF.

This sequence joins TRBV4-1 and TRBJ2-2; no reliable D call. Trimming took 1 base from V and 6 from J, leaving 9 bases between them. The CDR3 is 14 residues long. Germline CDR1 is MGHRA and CDR2 is YSYEKL. The CDR3 bases are TGCGCCAGCAGCCAAGCAACATCTGCCGGGGAGCTGTTTTTT. It yields the protein CASSQATSAGELFF.

This clonotype was found a few times. The chain uses TRBV5-1 and TRBJ2-7, with a tentative D call TRBD1 (5 bases). Germline CDR1 SGHRS, CDR2 YFSETQ. Trimming took 3 bases from V and 0 from J, leaving 10 bases between them. This CDR3 comprises 14 residues. As DNA, the CDR3 is TGCGCCAGCAGCTCACAGGAAAGCTCCTACGAGCAGTACTTC. Translating gives CASSSQESSYEQYF. Based on the CDR3 plus reference TRBV5-1 and TRBJ2-7, the full variable domain is KAGVTQTPRYLIKTRGQQVTLSCSPISGHRSVSWYQQTPGQGLQFLFEYFSETQRNKGNFPGRFSGRQFSNSRSEMNVSTLELGDSALYLCASSSQESSYEQYFGPGTRLTVT.

This clonotype appeared a few times. The chain joins TRBV5-1 to TRBJ2-7; the D is unclear. The CDR3 is made up of 13 amino acids. In germline, CDR1 is SGHRS, CDR2 YFSETQ. V shed 5 bases and J shed 3 bases, with 12 bases lying between them. CDR3 coding DNA: TGCGCCAGCAGACCGACTTCTAACTACGAGCAGTACTTC. Translated, it gives CASRPTSNYEQYF.

V usage is TRBV5-5 and J usage is TRBJ2-1; 9 nucleotides match TRBD2. The V gene's germline CDR1 is SGHKS and CDR2 YYEKEE (reference sequence). This CDR3 region has 17 residues. V trimming: 3 bases; J trimming: 7 bases; junction bases outside the gene matches: 14. The chain's CDR3 is CASSSHPTSGGGNEQFF. The DNA for the CDR3 is TGTGCCAGCAGCTCCCACCCGACTAGCGGTGGGGGGAATGAGCAGTTCTTC.

This clonotype was seen a few times. V gene TRBV5-1 combines with J gene TRBJ2-7; 8 nucleotides match TRBD1. Looked up from germline, CDR1 is SGHRS and CDR2 is YFSETQ. The CDR3 runs 14 residues. V shed 4 bases, J shed 2 bases, and the junction held 5 bases outside the gene matches. CDR3 in amino acids: CASSMDRATYEQYF. DNA for the CDR3: TGCGCCAGCAGCATGGACAGGGCCACCTACGAGCAGTACTTC.

The chain has TRBV29-1 and TRBJ2-5, with TRBD2 matching over 7 bases. This CDR3 spans 13 amino acids. The V gene end was trimmed by 6 bases and the J gene end by 7 bases; junction bases not matched to a gene: 11. CDR1 is SQVTM, CDR2 ANQGSEA, per germline. As DNA, the CDR3 is TGCAGCGTGGGGGGGGACTTCGACTGGACCCAGTACTTC. The encoded protein is CSVGGDFDWTQYF. The variable domain in full, completed from reference TRBV29-1 and TRBJ2-5, reads SAVISQKPSRDICQRGTSLTIQCQVDSQVTMMFWYRQQPGQSLTLIATANQGSEATYESGFVIDKFPISRPNLTFSTLTVSNMSPEDSSIYLCSVGGDFDWTQYFGPGTRLLVL.

The chain combines TRBV4-2 with TRBJ1-2; 9 nucleotides align to TRBD1. CDR1 and CDR2 (germline): LGHNA, YNFKEQ. V lost 4 bases and J lost 2; bases outside the gene matches: 8. The CDR3 spans 16 residues. For the CDR3, the DNA is TGTGCCAGCAGCCGGACAGGGGCCCTGGAAAACTATGGCTACACCTTC. Translation: CASSRTGALENYGYTF.

This chain's CDR3 is CASSRGTSGAYNEQFF. The CDR3 DNA follows: TGCGCCAGCAGCCGGGGGACTAGCGGTGCCTACAATGAGCAGTTCTTC. This chain uses TRBV5-1 with TRBJ2-1; 11 bases match TRBD2. V was clipped by 4 bases and J by 2 bases; unmatched bases: 5. Germline V CDR1 and CDR2: SGHRS, YFSETQ. The CDR3 has 16 amino acids. The variable domain in full, completed from reference TRBV5-1 and TRBJ2-1, reads KAGVTQTPRYLIKTRGQQVTLSCSPISGHRSVSWYQQTPGQGLQFLFEYFSETQRNKGNFPGRFSGRQFSNSRSEMNVSTLELGDSALYLCASSRGTSGAYNEQFFGPGTRLTVL.

This chain uses TRBV7-8 with TRBJ2-7; 10 nucleotides line up with TRBD1. Trimming took 2 bases from V and 3 from J; bases not matched to a gene: 7. CDR3 length: 16 amino acids. The germline gives CDR1 SGHVS, CDR2 FQNEAQ. CDR3 loop: CASSLRRDRGVYEQYF. The CDR3 nucleotides read TGTGCCAGCAGCTTACGGCGGGACAGGGGTGTCTACGAGCAGTACTTC.

The chain combines TRBV1 with TRBJ2-4; the table's D call of TRBD1 was not tested on the DNA. TRBV1 is a pseudogene. CDR3 size: 20 residues. The CDR3 protein is CTSSQDLPVIQGVAKNIQYF. Written as DNA, the CDR3 is TGCACCAGCAGCCAAGATCTCCCCGTTATACAGGGGGTAGCCAAAAACATTCAGTACTTC.

The gene calls are TRBV7-9 and TRBJ2-1; D may be TRBD2 (7 bases). V lost 5 bases and J lost 1, with 15 bases in between. From germline, CDR1 is SEHNR and CDR2 FQNEAQ (reference sequence). The CDR3 length is 16 residues. CDR3 coding DNA: TGTGCCAGCAGCCCCACCGGGGGGCCATCCTACAATGAGCAGTTCTTC. It is translated as CASSPTGGPSYNEQFF.

V gene TRBV25-1 combines with J gene TRBJ1-2, with 9 bases lining up with TRBD1. The CDR3 consists of 16 residues. The J segment lost 8 bases and the V segment lost 0 bases, leaving 10 bases of the junction unmatched. Germline loops: CDR1 MGHDK, CDR2 SYGVNS. CDR3 sequence (DNA): TGTGCCAGCAGTGAATACACAGGGGGCCTTCCATACGGCTACACCTTC. Translated: CASSEYTGGLPYGYTF.

This clonotype turned up a few times. This rearrangement joins TRBV6-6 to TRBJ2-7; D remains ambiguous. V lost 8 bases, J lost 6 bases, and 20 bases lay in between. Germline V gives CDR1 MNHNY, CDR2 SVGAGI (reference sequence). This CDR3 region has 14 residues. CDR3 sequence: CASFQTSSIREQYF. The CDR3 nucleotides read TGTGCCAGCTTCCAGACCTCAAGCATCCGCGAGCAGTACTTC.